This passage covers 23 T cell receptor beta chains from one sample sequenced in a study of blood T cell repertoires in COVID-19. Measured with immunoSEQ multiplex PCR; TCRdb has only the in-frame clones, and not every one. In the table there are a few hundred thousand clones, about 90% of which are singletons. The sample was peripheral blood. These receptors all come from a woman aged 25 to 39 who had recovered from COVID-19.

This sequence joins TRBV27 and TRBJ2-7; the match to TRBD1 covers 9 bases. CDR3 length: 14 residues. Germline V gives CDR1 MNHEY, CDR2 SMNVEV (reference sequence). V lost 5 bases to trimming and J lost 3 bases; unmatched junction nucleotides: 5. In DNA, the CDR3 is TGTGCCAGCAGTCCCCGGGACAGGGTCTACGAGCAGTACTTC. Translating it yields CASSPRDRVYEQYF.

Concerning this clone: Other DNA sequences in this sample translate to the same CDR3. V gene TRBV6-5 combines with J gene TRBJ2-2; TRBD2 matches at 8 bases. The CDR3 spans 16 residues. After removal of 4 bases from V and 5 bases from J, the junction contained 9 bases not matched to a gene. CDR1 is MNHEY and CDR2 is SVGAGI in the germline V gene. CDR3 amino acids: CASSSKTSGKTGELFF. In nucleotides, the CDR3 is TGTGCCAGCAGTTCGAAAACTAGCGGAAAAACCGGGGAGCTGTTTTTT.

The chain links TRBV11-1 to TRBJ2-1; D is unresolved. V lost 1 base to trimming and J lost 3 bases, with 4 bases between them. The CDR3 runs to 13 residues. CDR1 and CDR2 (germline): SGHAT, FQDESV (reference sequence). The CDR3: CASSLDGYNEQFF. The CDR3, as DNA: TGTGCCAGCAGCTTAGACGGCTACAATGAGCAGTTCTTC.

V usage is TRBV4-3 and J usage is TRBJ2-7; TRBD2 is a possible D gene (5 bases). V lost 7 bases and J lost 7, with 11 bases in between. The CDR3 has 11 residues. Germline V gene sequence: CDR1 LGHNA, CDR2 YSLEER. As DNA, the CDR3 is TGCGCCAGCATCGAGGGAGAAGAGCAGTACTTC. Its protein is CASIEGEEQYF.

This chain uses TRBV19 with TRBJ1-1; D is undetermined. In germline, CDR1 is LNHDA, CDR2 SQIVND (reference sequence). The CDR3 is 15 amino acids. Trimming left V 0 bases short and J 1 base short, with 9 bases between. This CDR3 reads CASSIEANTNTEAFF. CDR3 sequence (DNA): TGTGCCAGTAGTATAGAAGCAAATACGAACACTGAAGCTTTCTTT.

The gene calls are TRBV19 and TRBJ2-7; perhaps TRBD1 as D (6 bases). V was pared by 2 bases and J by 2 bases, with 13 bases between. Per the germline V gene, CDR1 is LNHDA and CDR2 is SQIVND (reference sequence). The length of the CDR3 is 15 residues. CDR3 nucleotides: TGTGCCAGTAGTATAATGGCAAGGGGGACCTACGAGCAGTACTTC. This encodes CASSIMARGTYEQYF.

In DNA, the CDR3 is TGTGCCAGCAGCTCCGGGGGAATGAACACTGAAGCTTTCTTT. Translating it yields CASSSGGMNTEAFF. The V and J genes are TRBV6-2 or TRBV6-3 and TRBJ1-1; the D gene is possibly TRBD1 (5 bases). From germline, CDR1 is MNHEY and CDR2 SVGEGT. The V end lost 6 bases, the J end lost 0 bases, and 11 bases lay between the germline ends. CDR3 length equals 14 residues.

This chain links TRBV19 with TRBJ2-1, with 15 bases lining up with TRBD2. CDR3 length equals 17 residues. V dropped 2 bases and J dropped 6; count of bases not matched to a gene: 5. Looked up from germline, CDR1 is LNHDA and CDR2 is SQIVND (reference sequence). DNA for the CDR3: TGTGCCAGTAGTATACGGCCGGGACTAGCGGGAGGCAATGAGCAGTTCTTC. Protein sequence: CASSIRPGLAGGNEQFF. Together with reference TRBV19 and TRBJ2-1, the CDR3 gives the full variable domain: DGGITQSPKYLFRKEGQNVTLSCEQNLNHDAMYWYRQDPGQGLRLIYYSQIVNDFQKGDIAEGYSVSREKKESFPLTVTSAQKNPTAFYLCASSIRPGLAGGNEQFFGPGTRLTVL.

The chain couples TRBV6-2 or TRBV6-3 to TRBJ2-1, with 9 nucleotides matching TRBD1. Germline assignment: CDR1 MNHEY and CDR2 SVGEGT. Trimming removed 6 bases from V and 6 bases from J; junction bases left unmatched: 15. The CDR3 is 17 amino acids. DNA for the CDR3: TGTGCCAGCAGCCTTCCTCCGGGACAGGGCACTGGCAATGAGCAGTTCTTC. This gives the protein CASSLPPGQGTGNEQFF.

The rearrangement joins TRBV2 to TRBJ2-7, with 9 bases lining up with TRBD1. V lost 6 bases, J lost 6 bases, and 9 bases stayed unmatched. The CDR3 spans 14 residues. The germline V gene encodes CDR1 SNHLY and CDR2 FYNNEI. CDR3 protein: CASRGGQGQAEQYF. As DNA, the CDR3 is TGTGCCAGCAGGGGGGGACAGGGCCAAGCCGAGCAGTACTTC.

The V and J genes are TRBV5-4 and TRBJ2-5; possible D gene TRBD1, 5 bases. The CDR3 is made up of 14 amino acids. Deletions cut 4 bases from V and 1 base from J, with 11 bases between. Germline-derived CDR1 and CDR2 are SGHNT and YYREEE (reference sequence). CDR3 in DNA: TGTGCCAGCAGCCTAAGACAGTTCCAAGAGACCCAGTACTTC. Its protein is CASSLRQFQETQYF.

This clone was counted a few times. The chain's CDR3 is CASSLIAGSGEKLFF. The CDR3 DNA is TGTGCCAGCAGTTTAATAGCAGGGTCGGGTGAAAAACTGTTTTTT. The V and J genes are TRBV28 and TRBJ1-4, with D tentatively TRBD1 (5 bases). V was cut by 2 bases and J by 7 bases, with 14 bases left in between. This CDR3 contains 15 residues. The V gene's germline CDR1 is MDHEN and CDR2 SYDVKM. The full variable domain, in which reference TRBV28 and TRBJ1-4 provide the parts outside the CDR3, is DVKVTQSSRYLVKRTGEKVFLECVQDMDHENMFWYRQDPGLGLRLIYFSYDVKMKEKGDIPEGYSVSREKKERFSLILESASTNQTSMYLCASSLIAGSGEKLFFGSGTQLSVL.

This chain links TRBV29-1 with TRBJ2-7; D possibly corresponds to TRBD1 (5 bases). CDR3 size: 13 residues. Trimming stripped 2 bases from V and 4 bases from J, with 12 bases between. Germline V gene lookup returns CDR1 SQVTM and CDR2 ANQGSEA. The CDR3 DNA sequence: TGCAGCGTTGAAAAAGGGGCAGGTTACGAGCAGTACTTC. It translates to CSVEKGAGYEQYF.

On this clone itself: At one of its ends the junction is not consistent with the germline gene, which may arise from a read error. The chain uses TRBV7-8 and TRBJ2-4; 9 bases align to TRBD1. The CDR3 runs to 13 residues. Germline values: CDR1 SGHVS, CDR2 FQNEAQ. CDR3 in amino acids: CASSPRDRDKENF. CDR3 bases: TGTGCCAGCAGCCCCCGGGACAGGGATAAGGAGAACTTC.

The chain carries TRBV4-1 and TRBJ1-1, with 7 positions matching TRBD1. V trimming: 4 bases; J trimming: 1 base; junction bases outside the gene matches: 12. The CDR3 length is 17 residues. Germline V gene lookup returns CDR1 MGHRA and CDR2 YSYEKL. The CDR3 region has the DNA TGCGCCAGCAGCCGCACCCGGCAAGGGACAGCGAACACTGAAGCTTTCTTT. Translation: CASSRTRQGTANTEAFF.

This clone was seen only once. The chain couples TRBV28 to TRBJ2-1; D possibly corresponds to TRBD1 (5 bases). The germline V and J ends were trimmed by 6 bases and 7 bases, with 10 bases remaining between them. CDR1 MDHEN and CDR2 SYDVKM come from the germline V gene. The CDR3 loop spans 12 amino acids. The CDR3 sequence is CASSQRQNEQFF. Here the CDR3 DNA reads TGTGCCAGCAGCCAAAGACAGAATGAGCAGTTCTTC. Supplemented by reference TRBV28 and TRBJ2-1, the full variable domain reads DVKVTQSSRYLVKRTGEKVFLECVQDMDHENMFWYRQDPGLGLRLIYFSYDVKMKEKGDIPEGYSVSREKKERFSLILESASTNQTSMYLCASSQRQNEQFFGPGTRLTVL.

The chain uses TRBV30 and TRBJ1-5; D is perhaps TRBD1 (5 bases). V shed 5 bases and J shed 3 bases, with 14 bases lying between them. Germline V CDR1 and CDR2: GTSNPN, SVGIG (reference sequence). This CDR3 is built from 14 residues. CDR3 residues: CAWGAVGDNQPQHF. In DNA, the CDR3 is TGTGCCTGGGGGGCAGTCGGGGACAATCAGCCCCAGCATTTT.

This clone was found once. The chain links TRBV6-5 to TRBJ2-1; D unclear. Germline V gives CDR1 MNHEY, CDR2 SVGAGI. Trimming took off 5 bases at V and 5 bases at J, with 10 bases between the two ends. The CDR3 consists of 13 residues. CDR3 in amino acids: CASSLLGNNEQFF. The DNA for the CDR3 is TGTGCCAGCAGTCTCCTAGGCAACAATGAGCAGTTCTTC.

This sequence joins TRBV21-1 and TRBJ1-1; TRBD1 is the table's D call and was not checked against the DNA. TRBV21-1 is a pseudogene locus. The CDR3 is 13 amino acids. CDR3 in amino acids: CASSKTDRAGAFF. The CDR3 DNA follows: TGTGCCAGCAGCAAAACTGACAGGGCCGGAGCTTTCTTT.

The chain links TRBV5-1 to TRBJ2-5; D is unresolved. Germline V CDR1 and CDR2: SGHRS, YFSETQ. With 0 bases removed from V and 1 base from J, the gap between germline ends came to 4 bases. CDR3 size: 13 residues. The CDR3 bases are TGCGCCAGCAGCTTGGTTCTCCAAGAGACCCAGTACTTC. Amino acids: CASSLVLQETQYF.

The chain links TRBV6-5 to TRBJ1-1; 10 nucleotides line up with TRBD1. This CDR3 has 15 residues. Germline V gene lookup returns CDR1 MNHEY and CDR2 SVGAGI. V was clipped by 5 bases and J by 3 bases; unmatched bases: 6. CDR3 residues: CASSTSDRGDTEAFF. The CDR3, as DNA: TGTGCCAGCAGTACCTCGGACAGGGGGGACACTGAAGCTTTCTTT.

This chain links TRBV7-3 with TRBJ2-7; TRBD1 agrees at 7 bases. Germline V gene lookup returns CDR1 SGHTA and CDR2 FQGTGA. The CDR3 contains 11 residues. The ends lost 6 bases at V and 6 bases at J; junction bases unmatched: 2. The CDR3 DNA sequence: TGTGCCAGCAGAGCAGGGGGCGAGCAGTACTTC. The encoded protein is CASRAGGEQYF.

Worth noting for this clone: One end of the junction varies from germline; a read error may be responsible. The chain has TRBV27 and TRBJ1-1; tentatively, D is TRBD1 (5 bases). CDR1 is MNHEY, CDR2 SMNVEV, per germline (reference sequence). CDR3 length: 14 residues. The CDR3 here is CASRENRMNNEAFF. The CDR3, as DNA: TGTGCCAGCAGGGAAAACAGGATGAACAATGAAGCTTTCTTT.